Listed here are 25 T cell receptor beta chains from one sample, sequenced in a study of response to subunit inactivated influenza vaccine. TCRdb independently ran MiXCR on the RT-PCR reads; one entry per CDR3 protein. This table holds under 850,000 distinct CDR3 sequences, approximately 17% found once. The sequences come from PBMCs from blood, collected 4 to 6 days after vaccination. These receptors originate from a man aged 50-60 years who received an inactivated influenza vaccine.

Only a few counts were recorded for this clonotype. The CDR3 nucleotides are TGTGCCAGCAGCCAACCAAGGACAGTTACCACAGATACGCAGTATTTT. Its translation is CASSQPRTVTTDTQYF. This chain connects TRBV7-2 to TRBJ2-3, with D maybe TRBD1 (6 bases). The CDR3 covers 16 residues. The V end was cut by 5 bases, the J end by 2 bases, with 17 bases between. Germline V gene lookup returns CDR1 SGHTA and CDR2 FQGNSA.

The chain has TRBV29-1 and TRBJ1-5; 8 nucleotides line up with TRBD1. CDR3 size: 13 residues. CDR1 SQVTM and CDR2 ANQGSEA come from the germline V gene. V lost 7 bases and J lost 8; bases outside the gene matches: 10. The CDR3 DNA is TGCAGCGCCCAGGGGGCGAAGGGGGAGCCCCAGCATTTT. Protein sequence: CSAQGAKGEPQHF.

This clonotype came up a few times. The gene calls are TRBV6-5 and TRBJ2-7, with D unclear. Germline V gives CDR1 MNHEY, CDR2 SVGAGI. V lost 0 bases, J lost 2 bases, and 11 bases lay in between. The CDR3 length is 15 residues. The CDR3 DNA reads TGTGCCAGCAGTTACTCGTCGGGCATCCCCTACGAGCAGTACTTC. Its translation is CASSYSSGIPYEQYF.

The J gene is TRBJ2-3, the V gene TRBV30; D is perhaps TRBD1 (6 bases). V was cut by 0 bases and J by 1 base, with 14 bases left in between. The CDR3 is 16 amino acids. The germline gives CDR1 GTSNPN, CDR2 SVGIG (reference sequence). CDR3 residues: CAWSVTGVTGTDTQYF. CDR3 nucleotides: TGTGCCTGGAGTGTGACAGGAGTTACTGGCACAGATACGCAGTATTTT.

This clonotype was detected a few times. V gene TRBV9 combines with J gene TRBJ2-3, with 9 bases lining up with TRBD2. Per germline, CDR1 SGDLS and CDR2 YYNGEE. This CDR3 is 18 amino acids long. V shed 2 bases, J shed 0 bases, and the junction held 10 bases outside the gene matches. The CDR3 reads CASSVGWRGGASTDTQYF. The DNA for the CDR3 is TGTGCCAGCAGCGTGGGATGGCGGGGGGGCGCAAGCACAGATACGCAGTATTTT. Combining the CDR3 with reference TRBV9 and TRBJ2-3 gives the whole variable domain DSGVTQTPKHLITATGQRVTLRCSPRSGDLSVYWYQQSLDQGLQFLIQYYNGEERAKGNILERFSAQQFPDLHSELNLSSLELGDSALYFCASSVGWRGGASTDTQYFGPGTRLTVL.

For the CDR3, the DNA is TGCGCCAGCAGCCTGGTGAAGACTAGCGGGAGAGGAGAGACCCAGTACTTC. Translated: CASSLVKTSGRGETQYF. V gene TRBV5-1 combines with J gene TRBJ2-5; TRBD2 agrees at 12 bases. CDR1 is SGHRS, CDR2 YFSETQ, per germline. The CDR3 loop spans 17 amino acids. V shed 4 bases, J shed 4 bases, and the junction held 11 bases outside the gene matches.

The chain joins TRBV10-3 to TRBJ2-5; weak D call: TRBD1 (6 bases). The length of the CDR3 is 15 residues. CDR1 is ENHRY, CDR2 SYGVKD, per germline. Between the trimmed V and J ends, which lost 6 bases and 2 bases, there was a span of 16 bases. The CDR3 region is CAIRKTGQGQETQYF. The CDR3 DNA reads as TGTGCCATCAGAAAGACTGGGCAGGGGCAAGAGACCCAGTACTTC.

This chain links TRBV11-3 with TRBJ2-2; no clear D gene. Germline V lookup: CDR1 SGHNT, CDR2 YENEEA. The V and J ends lost 1 base and 0 bases respectively, with 9 bases between them. This CDR3 region has 16 residues. In DNA form, the CDR3 reads TGTGCCAGCAGCTTAGGATTTGCCGCGAACACCGGGGAGCTGTTTTTT. Protein sequence: CASSLGFAANTGELFF.

This clonotype was observed many times. The chain uses TRBV5-6 and TRBJ2-7, with D possibly being TRBD1 (6 bases). From germline, CDR1 is SGHDT and CDR2 YYEEEE. This CDR3 is built from 16 residues. Trimming took off 2 bases at V and 0 bases at J, with 15 bases between the two ends. The CDR3 is CASSLQRDTHSYEQYF. The CDR3 DNA reads TGTGCCAGCAGCTTACAACGGGACACCCACTCCTACGAGCAGTACTTC.

This clonotype was detected only a few times. This chain uses TRBV20-1 with TRBJ2-1; 7 bases map to TRBD1. Unmatched junction bases numbered 10, after V lost 6 bases and J lost 8 bases. Germline CDR1 DFQATT, CDR2 SNEGSKA (reference sequence). CDR3 length equals 13 residues. The CDR3 loop reads CSADRTGIYEQFF. The CDR3, as DNA: TGCAGTGCAGATAGGACAGGAATCTATGAGCAGTTCTTC.

The chain has TRBV20-1 and TRBJ2-1; 10 bases are shared with TRBD2. The CDR3 covers 15 residues. Germline CDR1 DFQATT, CDR2 SNEGSKA (reference sequence). The V segment lost 6 bases and the J segment 7 bases; nucleotides outside the gene matches: 12. CDR3 in DNA: TGCAGTGCAGGGACTAGCGAGAAGGCTTGGAATGAGCAGTTCTTC. It specifies CSAGTSEKAWNEQFF.

This clonotype was seen only a few times. J is TRBJ2-1 and V is TRBV20-1; 8 nucleotides agree with TRBD2. Germline assignment: CDR1 DFQATT and CDR2 SNEGSKA (reference sequence). J lost 7 bases, V lost 3 bases, and 14 bases had no gene match. CDR3 length equals 16 residues. CDR3 sequence (DNA): TGCAGTGCTAGTAGGTCCTTGCGGGGGGCCAGGAATGAGCAGTTCTTC. Residues: CSASRSLRGARNEQFF.

V and J are TRBV27 and TRBJ2-7; TRBD1 matches 8 bases. Germline V gives CDR1 MNHEY, CDR2 SMNVEV (reference sequence). V trimming: 5 bases; J trimming: 6 bases; junction bases outside the gene matches: 6. The CDR3 consists of 13 residues. CDR3 region: CASSRTGRGEQYF. The CDR3, as DNA: TGTGCCAGCAGTCGGACAGGGCGAGGCGAGCAGTACTTC.

This clonotype was observed a few times. The CDR3 sequence is CSAEEKYRFNEKLFF. In nucleotides, the CDR3 is TGCAGTGCCGAAGAAAAATACAGGTTTAATGAAAAACTGTTTTTT. V and J are TRBV20-1 and TRBJ1-4, with D perhaps matching TRBD1 (5 bases). V lost 6 bases to trimming and J lost 4 bases, with 18 bases between them. CDR1 DFQATT and CDR2 SNEGSKA come from the germline V gene (reference sequence). This CDR3 is 15 amino acids long.

The chain is built from TRBV29-1 and TRBJ2-7; the match to TRBD1 covers 7 bases. This CDR3 is built from 13 residues. Germline-derived CDR1 and CDR2 are SQVTM and ANQGSEA. Losses at the gene ends were 4 bases for V and 5 bases for J; bases not matched to a gene: 8. CDR3 sequence reads: CSVAMTGSHEQYF. The CDR3 DNA sequence: TGCAGCGTTGCGATGACAGGGAGCCACGAGCAGTACTTC.

The table lists this clonotype with many counts. This chain's CDR3 is CASSLGQGSDEQFF. In nucleotides, the CDR3 is TGTGCCAGCAGTTTGGGTCAGGGGAGTGATGAGCAGTTCTTC. This rearrangement joins TRBV12-3 or TRBV12-4 to TRBJ2-1; D perhaps matches TRBD1 (6 bases). CDR3 size: 14 residues. V was pared by 3 bases and J by 8 bases, with 14 bases between.

There are many counts of this clonotype. The rearrangement links TRBV4-3 to TRBJ1-5; the D is unclear. CDR3 length: 15 residues. V lost 0 bases and J lost 0, with 6 bases in between. Germline V gives CDR1 LGHNA, CDR2 YSLEER. CDR3 protein: CASSQDTDSNQPQHF. CDR3 nucleotides: TGCGCCAGCAGCCAAGATACGGATAGCAATCAGCCCCAGCATTTT.

This clonotype was recorded at least ten times. The chain uses TRBV5-1 and TRBJ1-1, with a possible D match to TRBD1 (5 bases). This CDR3 region has 13 residues. Trimming took 5 bases from V and 1 from J, leaving 9 bases between them. Germline CDR1 SGHRS, CDR2 YFSETQ. CDR3 DNA sequence: TGCGCCAGCAGGAACACAGGGAACACTGAAGCTTTCTTT. Amino acid sequence: CASRNTGNTEAFF.

V is TRBV7-2 and J is TRBJ1-5; D is unclear. Germline V gene lookup returns CDR1 SGHTA and CDR2 FQGNSA. The CDR3 is 15 amino acids. Trimming took off 1 base at V and 0 bases at J, with 7 bases between the two ends. CDR3 DNA sequence: TGTGCCAGCAGCTTAGAAGGACGTAGCAATCAGCCCCAGCATTTT. This sequence encodes CASSLEGRSNQPQHF.

This clonotype has a handful of counts. CDR3 bases: TGTGCCATCAGTGCGACAGTGAACACTGAAGCTTTCTTT. This sequence encodes CAISATVNTEAFF. This chain joins TRBV10-3 and TRBJ1-1; the D gene is possibly TRBD1 (5 bases). The germline gives CDR1 ENHRY, CDR2 SYGVKD. Trimming left V 4 bases short and J 0 bases short, with 6 bases between. This CDR3 has 13 residues.

J is TRBJ2-5 and V is TRBV11-3, with D possibly being TRBD2 (5 bases). This CDR3 spans 13 amino acids. Trimming cost V 3 bases and J 5 bases, with 10 bases left between them. The germline V gene encodes CDR1 SGHNT and CDR2 YENEEA. CDR3 DNA: TGTGCCAGCAGCTTCGGGGTTTCGGAGACCCAGTACTTC. Protein product: CASSFGVSETQYF.

This clonotype came up a few times. The chain uses TRBV20-1 and TRBJ2-1; no clear D. This CDR3 has 15 amino acids. CDR1 and CDR2 from the germline V gene are DFQATT and SNEGSKA (reference sequence). Trimming shortened V by 0 bases and J by 7 bases, and 16 bases separated the two germline ends. The DNA of the CDR3 is TGCAGTGCTAGAGATCACCGATCCCCCGGGAATGAGCAGTTCTTC. Its protein product is CSARDHRSPGNEQFF.

The sample holds many counts of this clonotype. The chain carries TRBV11-2 and TRBJ2-3; 8 nucleotides align to TRBD1. V lost 1 base, J lost 2 bases, and 11 bases stayed unmatched. CDR3 length equals 18 residues. Germline CDR1 is SGHAT and CDR2 is FQNNGV. The CDR3 sequence: CASSLGGQGDGNTDTQYF. In nucleotides, the CDR3 is TGTGCCAGCAGCTTAGGCGGACAGGGTGACGGTAACACAGATACGCAGTATTTT.

This clonotype has only a few counts. The gene calls are TRBV15 and TRBJ1-2; D possibly corresponds to TRBD1 (5 bases). CDR3 length: 13 residues. Between the trimmed V and J ends, which lost 6 bases and 2 bases, there was a span of 10 bases. CDR1 is LNHNV, CDR2 YYDKDF, per germline (reference sequence). The CDR3 protein is CATSLGRNYGYTF. Written as DNA, the CDR3 is TGTGCCACCAGTCTGGGACGGAACTATGGCTACACCTTC.

This clonotype was counted a few times. Here the CDR3 DNA reads TGTGCCGGAGGGACTCACAGCTCCTACAATGAGCAGTTCTTC. This codes for CAGGTHSSYNEQFF. V is TRBV30 and J is TRBJ2-1; a weak D match, TRBD2 (6 bases). This CDR3 has 14 residues. Trimming stripped 8 bases from V and 0 bases from J, with 14 bases between. Germline V gene data show CDR1 as GTSNPN and CDR2 as SVGIG (reference sequence).